This TCR beta chain was identified during a study of T cell changes during pregnancy in multiple sclerosis (dated by TCRdb to about 2019). As for the study more broadly: In women with multiple sclerosis, the researchers looked at how the T cell repertoire shifted as pregnancy progressed.

Library preparation employed the immunoSEQ multiplex PCR assay. The immuneACCESS repertoire file appears here via TCRdb, limited to in-frame rearrangements. These files lack a portion of the clones; in checked studies, under half of the deficit traces to unresolved V genes, and the cause of the others is not known. Counted in this sample were about 71,000 clones; around 94% of them appeared once. The ten most abundant clones make up roughly 1.2% of the sample. This clone showed up just once. What this receptor recognizes is not known. Within one base of it there is no much larger clone, and no base qualities were kept. V is pruned by 2 bases and J by 1 base, leaving 6 bases of the junction without a gene match. Looking up the germline V gene yields CDR1 LGHNA and CDR2 YNFKEQ. Its CDR3 holds 16 amino acids, cysteine through phenylalanine. Just the 48-base CDR3 DNA is kept, in frame starting at base 1.

This clonotype originated in a female donor with multiple sclerosis, enrolled in a pregnancy study. The chain is made from TRBV4-2 and TRBJ2-5; 8 junctional bases match TRBD2. Sample: peripheral blood, taken in the third trimester of pregnancy. Read as DNA, the sequence is TGTGCCAGCAGCCAACAGAGCGGGAGCCTCCAAGAGACCCAGTACTTC. Its protein product is CASSQQSGSLQETQYF.